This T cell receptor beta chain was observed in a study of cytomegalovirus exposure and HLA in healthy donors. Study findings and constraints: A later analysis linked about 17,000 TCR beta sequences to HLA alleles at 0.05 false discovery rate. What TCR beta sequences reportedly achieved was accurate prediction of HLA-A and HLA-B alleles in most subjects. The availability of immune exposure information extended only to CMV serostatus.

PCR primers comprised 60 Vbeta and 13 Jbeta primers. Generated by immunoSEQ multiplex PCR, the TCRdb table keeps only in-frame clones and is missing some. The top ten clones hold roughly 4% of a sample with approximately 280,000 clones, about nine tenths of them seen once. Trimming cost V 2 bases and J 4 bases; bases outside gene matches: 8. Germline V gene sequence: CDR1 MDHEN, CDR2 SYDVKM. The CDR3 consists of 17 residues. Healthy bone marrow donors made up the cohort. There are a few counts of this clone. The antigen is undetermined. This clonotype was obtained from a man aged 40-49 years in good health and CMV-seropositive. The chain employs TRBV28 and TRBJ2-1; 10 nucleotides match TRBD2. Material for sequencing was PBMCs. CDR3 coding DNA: TGTGCCAGCAGTTTAAATCTGCGGACTAGCGGTTACAATGAGCAGTTCTTC. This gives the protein CASSLNLRTSGYNEQFF.